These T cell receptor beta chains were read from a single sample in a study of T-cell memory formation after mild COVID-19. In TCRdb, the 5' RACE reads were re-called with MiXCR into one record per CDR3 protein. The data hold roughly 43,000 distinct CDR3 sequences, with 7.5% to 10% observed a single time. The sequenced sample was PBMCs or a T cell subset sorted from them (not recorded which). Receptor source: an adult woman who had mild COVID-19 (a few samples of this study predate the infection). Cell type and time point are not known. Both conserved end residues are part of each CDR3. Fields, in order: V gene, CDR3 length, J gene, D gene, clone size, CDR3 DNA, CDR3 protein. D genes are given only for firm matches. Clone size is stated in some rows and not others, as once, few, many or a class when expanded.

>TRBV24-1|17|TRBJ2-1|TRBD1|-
TGTGCCACCAGTGACCGAAGGACAGGGTGGGGTTACAATGAGCAGTTCTTC
CATSDRRTGWGYNEQFF
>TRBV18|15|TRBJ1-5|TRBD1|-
TGTGCCAGCTCAACAGGACAGGCCCCCGATCAGCCCCAGCATTTT
CASSTGQAPDQPQHF
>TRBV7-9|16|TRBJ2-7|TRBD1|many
TGTGCCAGCAGCTCCAATTCCGGGACAGGGACCTACGAGCAGTACTTC
CASSSNSGTGTYEQYF
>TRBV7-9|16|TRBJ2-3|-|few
TGTGCCAGCAGCTTAGTATCATCCGTTGGCACAGATACGCAGTATTTT
CASSLVSSVGTDTQYF
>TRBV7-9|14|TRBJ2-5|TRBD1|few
TGTGCCAGCAGCAGGGACAGGGGACGGGAGACCCAGTACTTC
CASSRDRGRETQYF
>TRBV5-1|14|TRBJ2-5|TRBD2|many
TGCGCCAGCAGCTTGGGCGGGAGTGGGGAGACCCAGTACTTC
CASSLGGSGETQYF
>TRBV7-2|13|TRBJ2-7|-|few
TGTGCCAGCAGCCGAAGACCGGAGTACGAGCAGTACTTC
CASSRRPEYEQYF
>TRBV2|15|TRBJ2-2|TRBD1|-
TGTGCCAGCGTTAAAGAAACAGGGGGGACCGGGGAGCTGTTTTTT
CASVKETGGTGELFF
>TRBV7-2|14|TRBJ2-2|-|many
TGTGCCAGCAGCTTAGCGGGGAACACCGGGGAGCTGTTTTTT
CASSLAGNTGELFF
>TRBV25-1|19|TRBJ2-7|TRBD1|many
TGTGCCAGCAGTGAATACCTGGACAGGGGCCCCCTCAGTGGCTACGAGCAGTACTTC
CASSEYLDRGPLSGYEQYF
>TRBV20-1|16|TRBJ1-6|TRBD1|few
TGCAGTGCTAGAGATGGGTCCAGGGGGTATAATTCACCCCTCCACTTT
CSARDGSRGYNSPLHF
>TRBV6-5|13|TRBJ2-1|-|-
TGTGCCAGCAGCCTCAACCTGTGGGATGAGCAGTTCTTC
CASSLNLWDEQFF
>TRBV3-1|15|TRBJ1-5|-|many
TGTGCCAGCAGCCAATACGGCAGTAGCAATCAGCCCCAGCATTTT
CASSQYGSSNQPQHF
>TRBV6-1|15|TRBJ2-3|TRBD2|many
TGTGCCAGCAGTGAACTAGCGGGGGGGCCAGATACGCAGTATTTT
CASSELAGGPDTQYF
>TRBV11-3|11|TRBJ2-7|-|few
TGTGCCATCAGCATCCAAGGGGGGCAGTACTTC
CAISIQGGQYF
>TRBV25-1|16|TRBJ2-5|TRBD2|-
TGTGCCAGAAGTCCTGGGGGGGAAAGAGCCCAAGAGACCCAGTACTTC
CARSPGGERAQETQYF
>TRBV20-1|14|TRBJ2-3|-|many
TGCAGTGCCCGCCACCAGTGGTTGACAGATACGCAGTATTTT
CSARHQWLTDTQYF
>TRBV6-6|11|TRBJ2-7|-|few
TGTGCCAGCAGATGGGGAGCCGAGCAGTACTTC
CASRWGAEQYF
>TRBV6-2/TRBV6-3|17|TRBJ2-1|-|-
TGTGCCAGCAGTTTTTCTCACCTGAATCCCTACTACAATGAGCAGTTCTTC
CASSFSHLNPYYNEQFF
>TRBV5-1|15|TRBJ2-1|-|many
TGCGCCAGCAGAACAGGGTTCGATGAATACAATGAGCAGTTCTTC
CASRTGFDEYNEQFF
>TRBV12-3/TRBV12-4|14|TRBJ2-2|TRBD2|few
TGTGCCAGCAGGGGGACTAGCGGGTCCGGGGAGCTGTTTTTT
CASRGTSGSGELFF
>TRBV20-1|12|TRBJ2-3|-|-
TGCAGTGCGTGGACCACCACAGATACGCAGTATTTT
CSAWTTTDTQYF
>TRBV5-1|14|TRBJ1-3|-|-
TGCGCCAGCAGCTTGCAGGTCTCTGGAAACACCATATATTTT
CASSLQVSGNTIYF
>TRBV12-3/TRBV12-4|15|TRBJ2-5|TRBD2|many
TGTGCCAGCACGGGGACTAGCGGGAGTTCGGGGACCCAGTACTTC
CASTGTSGSSGTQYF
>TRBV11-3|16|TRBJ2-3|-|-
TGTGCCAGCAGCAAGCAAAATGGGCTAGCCTCAGATACGCAGTATTTT
CASSKQNGLASDTQYF
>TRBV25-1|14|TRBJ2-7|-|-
TGTGCCAGCAGTGAACAGGGTAACAGCTACGAGCAGTACTTC
CASSEQGNSYEQYF
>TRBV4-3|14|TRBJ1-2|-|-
TGCGCCAGCAGCCAAGACCTGGGGGCGCGGGGCTACACCTTC
CASSQDLGARGYTF
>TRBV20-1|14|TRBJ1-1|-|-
TGCAGTGCTAACCCCGGAGATACTTACACTGAAGCTTTCTTT
CSANPGDTYTEAFF
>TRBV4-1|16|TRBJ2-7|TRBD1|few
TGCGCCAGCAGCCACCTAGGGCAGGGGGCGTCCTACGAGCAGTACTTC
CASSHLGQGASYEQYF
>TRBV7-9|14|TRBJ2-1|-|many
TGTGCCAGCAGCGCCCCAATCGGCTACAATGAGCAGTTCTTC
CASSAPIGYNEQFF
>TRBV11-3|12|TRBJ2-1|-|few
TGTGCCAGCAGCTATACTAGCCGTGAGCAGTTCTTC
CASSYTSREQFF
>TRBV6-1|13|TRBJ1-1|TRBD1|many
TGTGCCAGCAGGGAACAGGGGCGCGCTGAAGCTTTCTTT
CASREQGRAEAFF